This T cell receptor beta chain was recorded in a study of cytomegalovirus exposure and HLA in healthy donors. Study-wide results and caveats: Cytomegalovirus association was listed for 170 or so TCR beta chains. Most TCR sequences proved rare, with some public TCRs found in many donors.

The table came from immunoSEQ multiplex PCR; TCRdb's copy has only in-frame clones and leaves some out. The sample carries about 220,000 clones, around four fifths recorded once. As regards this clone: Its matching antigen is unknown.

The CDR3 spans 17 residues. Deletions cut 3 bases from V and 1 base from J, with 18 bases between. Germline lookup yields CDR1 LGHNT and CDR2 FRNRAP. This clonotype originated in a woman in her 30s in good health and CMV-seropositive. The material sequenced was PBMCs. This chain joins TRBV12-5 and TRBJ1-2; the D is unclear. The CDR3 DNA is TGTGCTAGTGGTTTTTGGCCACCACTTGGGGTTAACTATGGCTACACCTTC. This encodes CASGFWPPLGVNYGYTF.